These T cell receptor beta chains were read from a single sample in a study of cytomegalovirus exposure and HLA in healthy donors. This table comes from immunoSEQ multiplex PCR, and its TCRdb copy is limited to in-frame clones, with some not included. The sample carries roughly 150,000 clones, over 70% recorded once. Source material: PBMCs. The source of these receptors is a male donor in good health and CMV-seronegative. CDR3s include the opening cysteine and the closing phenylalanine or tryptophan. D genes are given only for firm matches. Expanded clones are given a class, and other clones once, few, many or no size at all.

V gene	J gene	D gene	clone size	CDR3 DNA	CDR3 protein
TRBV6-6	TRBJ1-4	NA	NA	TGTGCCAGCAGTTACTTGTCGGGGGTCGGTGAAAAACTGTTTTTT	CASSYLSGVGEKLFF
TRBV5-6	TRBJ2-3	TRBD1	NA	TGTGCCAGCAGCCCGGAAGGGACAGGGGTTGGCACAGATACGCAGTATTTT	CASSPEGTGVGTDTQYF
TRBV7-6	TRBJ2-5	NA	NA	TGTGCCAGCAGCCCCGCTGAGGCCCAGTACTTC	CASSPAEAQYF
TRBV29-1	TRBJ2-2	NA	few	NA	CSVRRERAPGSCFF
TRBV10-3	TRBJ1-1	TRBD1	NA	TGTGCCATCAGTGAGTCAAGGACAGGGTTGGCTTTCTTT	CAISESRTGLAFF
TRBV6-1	TRBJ2-1	TRBD2	few	TGTGCCAGCAGGGGCGGGAGGGCCTACAATGAGCAGTTCTTC	CASRGGRAYNEQFF
TRBV5-1	TRBJ2-6	NA	NA	TGCGCCAGCAGCTTGGTTGGCAGGGGAGTCGCTGGGGCCAACGTCCTGACTTTC	CASSLVGRGVAGANVLTF
TRBV7-8	TRBJ1-1	TRBD1	NA	TGTGCCAGCAGCTTCCGGGACAGGGGGCGAGCTTTCTTT	CASSFRDRGRAFF
TRBV7-3	TRBJ2-3	TRBD2	NA	TGTGCCAGCAGCTCGGGACTACCCACAGATACGCAGTATTTT	CASSSGLPTDTQYF
TRBV11-3	TRBJ2-3	TRBD1	NA	TGTGCCAGCAGTTTTACCGGGACAGGTTTCGCAGATACGCAGTATTTT	CASSFTGTGFADTQYF
TRBV28	TRBJ2-7	NA	NA	TGTGCCAGCAGTTTAACACAGGGCTCCTACGAGCAGTACTTC	CASSLTQGSYEQYF
TRBV9	TRBJ2-2	TRBD1	once	TGTGCCAGCAGCCCTGGGACAGGGGAAACCGGGGAGCTGTTTTTT	CASSPGTGETGELFF
TRBV20-1	TRBJ2-7	NA	NA	TGCAGTGTAGAGGGCCTGCTGGAGCAGTACTTC	CSVEGLLEQYF
TRBV5-1	TRBJ2-2	NA	NA	TGCGCCAGCAGCTTGGATATCGGCATGGACAGTTTGAACACCGGGGAGCTGTTTTTT	CASSLDIGMDSLNTGELFF
TRBV19	TRBJ1-5	NA	NA	TGTGCCAGTAGTATATGGGGGCTCGGCAATCAGCCCCAGCATTTT	CASSIWGLGNQPQHF
TRBV18	TRBJ2-7	NA	NA	TGTGCCAGCTCCGCAGCCGGGGGCGGGGGCTCCTACGAGCAGTACTTC	CASSAAGGGGSYEQYF
TRBV19	TRBJ2-1	TRBD2	few	TGTGCCAGTAGTACTCAGCGGGGACCCTACAATGAGCAGTTCTTC	CASSTQRGPYNEQFF
TRBV19	TRBJ1-5	NA	few	TGTGCCAGTAGTATAGGACAGAATCAGCCCCAGCATTTT	CASSIGQNQPQHF
TRBV6-6	TRBJ1-1	TRBD1	few	TGTGCAACCGACAGGGATTTGGTGACTGAAGCTTTCTTT	CATDRDLVTEAFF
TRBV2	TRBJ2-4	NA	NA	TGTGCCAGCAGTCAACAGGGAACCATTCAGTACTTC	CASSQQGTIQYF
TRBV10-3	TRBJ2-3	TRBD2	NA	TGTGCCATCCAGCGGGAGATCGGAGATACGCAGTATTTT	CAIQREIGDTQYF
TRBV7-6	TRBJ1-1	NA	once	TGTGCCAGCAGCCCGGAGTGGACTGAAGCTTTCTTT	CASSPEWTEAFF
TRBV6-1	TRBJ1-1	NA	few	TGTGCCAGCAGTTCACCCAGGGGTTCTTGGGCTGAAGCTTTCTTT	CASSSPRGSWAEAFF
TRBV5-1	TRBJ2-5	TRBD1	NA	TGCGCCAGCAGCCGTCAGGGACAGGGTGGAAGAGAGACCCAGTACTTC	CASSRQGQGGRETQYF
TRBV28	TRBJ1-2	TRBD1	NA	TGTGCCAGCAGTTCCCCGTCACAGGGGGAGACGGGCGGCTACACCTTC	CASSSPSQGETGGYTF
TRBV19	TRBJ1-2	NA	NA	TGTGCCAGTGAGAGGGCCGACTATGGCTACACCTTC	CASERADYGYTF
TRBV7-9	TRBJ1-3	TRBD1	few	TGTTCCAGCACCCAGACAGGGCCTCTCTCTGGAAACACCATATATTTT	CSSTQTGPLSGNTIYF
TRBV6-4	TRBJ2-1	NA	NA	TGTGCCAGCAGTGACTCGAGGGAGGCCCATGAGCAGTTCTTC	CASSDSREAHEQFF
TRBV13	TRBJ1-1	TRBD1	NA	TGTGCCAGCAGTCGATCCGGGACAGGGAACACTGAAGCTTTCTTT	CASSRSGTGNTEAFF
TRBV19	TRBJ2-3	NA	NA	TGTGCCAGTAGTACCTCAGGGTCCGATACGCAGTATTTT	CASSTSGSDTQYF
TRBV7-6	TRBJ1-1	NA	NA	TGTGCCAGCAGCTCCTCCAGGGCGAACACTGAAGCTTTCTTT	CASSSSRANTEAFF
TRBV7-2	TRBJ1-5	NA	few	TGTGCCAGCAGCTTGGGCGTTAGTAGCAATCAGCCCCAGCATTTT	CASSLGVSSNQPQHF
TRBV5-1	TRBJ2-3	TRBD1	NA	TGCGCCAGCAGCTTTGGGACAGGCACAGATACGCAGTATTTT	CASSFGTGTDTQYF
TRBV20-1	TRBJ1-2	NA	NA	TGCAGTGCTAGCTCCCCACAAGGCTACACCTTC	CSASSPQGYTF
TRBV6-5	TRBJ1-1	NA	once	TGTGCCAGCAGCCAGAACTCCGGGGACACTGAAGCTTTCTTT	CASSQNSGDTEAFF
TRBV27	TRBJ1-2	TRBD1	NA	TGTGCCAGCAGTCCCGAGGGCACAGGGGGCATGGGTGGCTACACCTTC	CASSPEGTGGMGGYTF
TRBV15	TRBJ2-3	NA	few	TGTGCCACCAGCAGAGCTGGGACTCCTACAGATACGCAGTATTTT	CATSRAGTPTDTQYF